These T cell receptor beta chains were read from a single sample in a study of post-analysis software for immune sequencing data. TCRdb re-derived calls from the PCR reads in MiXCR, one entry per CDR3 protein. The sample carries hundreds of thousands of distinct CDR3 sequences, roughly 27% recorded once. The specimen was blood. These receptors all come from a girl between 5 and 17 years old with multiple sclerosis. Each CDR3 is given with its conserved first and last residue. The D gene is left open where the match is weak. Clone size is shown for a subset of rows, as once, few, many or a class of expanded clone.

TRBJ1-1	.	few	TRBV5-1	CASSLGGASTEAFF	TGCGCCAGCAGCTTGGGGGGCGCCTCTACTGAAGCTTTCTTT
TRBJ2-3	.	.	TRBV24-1	CATSVGDRGTDTQYF	TGTGCCACCAGTGTTGGCGATCGCGGCACAGATACGCAGTATTTT
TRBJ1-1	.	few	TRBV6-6	CASSYSGGGAIEAFF	TGTGCCAGCAGTTACTCCGGAGGGGGGGCAATCGAAGCTTTCTTT
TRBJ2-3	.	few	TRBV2	CASSRDGDTDTQYF	TGTGCCAGCAGTCGGGACGGGGACACAGATACGCAGTATTTT
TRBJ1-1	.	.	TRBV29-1	CSVELTGSNTEAFF	TGCAGCGTTGAATTGACAGGATCGAACACTGAAGCTTTCTTT
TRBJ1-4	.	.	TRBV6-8	CASSYKFSEKLFF	TGTGCCAGCAGTTACAAGTTTAGTGAAAAACTGTTTTTT
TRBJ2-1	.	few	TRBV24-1	CATSDSNWIDEQFF	TGTGCCACCAGTGATTCCAATTGGATAGATGAGCAGTTCTTC
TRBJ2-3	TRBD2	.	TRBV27	CASSLQTSGRTTDTQYF	TGTGCCAGCAGTCTCCAGACTAGCGGGAGGACCACAGATACGCAGTATTTT
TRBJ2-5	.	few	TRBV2	CASRGGVETQYF	TGTGCCAGCAGGGGGGGAGTCGAGACCCAGTACTTC
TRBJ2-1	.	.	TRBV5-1	CASSLRGIPYNEQFF	TGCGCCAGCAGCCTAAGGGGGATTCCGTACAATGAGCAGTTCTTC
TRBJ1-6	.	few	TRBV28	CASSFRVPYNSPLHF	TGTGCCAGCAGTTTCCGGGTGCCCTATAATTCACCCCTCCACTTT
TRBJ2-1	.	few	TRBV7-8	CASSSQGRAVFNEQFF	TGTGCCAGCAGCTCCCAGGGACGGGCCGTATTCAATGAGCAGTTCTTC
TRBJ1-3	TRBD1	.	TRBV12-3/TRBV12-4	CASSFGAGGANTIYF	TGTGCCAGCAGTTTTGGAGCAGGGGGCGCGAACACCATATATTTT
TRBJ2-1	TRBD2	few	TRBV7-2	CASSLPPSGMNEQFF	TGTGCCAGCAGCTTACCTCCTAGCGGGATGAATGAGCAGTTCTTC
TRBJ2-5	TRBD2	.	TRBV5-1	CASSETLGLGQETQYF	TGCGCCAGCAGCGAAACCCTCGGACTAGGACAAGAGACCCAGTACTTC
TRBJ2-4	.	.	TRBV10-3	CAIGGSGQYF	TGTGCCATTGGAGGTTCAGGGCAGTACTTC
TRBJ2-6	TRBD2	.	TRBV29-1	CSVLPRGRAKFSGANVRTF	TGCAGCGTACTCCCACGAGGGAGGGCCAAGTTCTCTGGGGCCAACGTCCGGACTTTC
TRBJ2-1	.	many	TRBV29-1	CSVRPVLYNEQFF	TGCAGCGTTCGGCCAGTTCTTTACAATGAGCAGTTCTTC
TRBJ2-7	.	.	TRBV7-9	CASSSNGGSYEQYF	TGTGCCAGCAGCTCGAATGGAGGGTCCTACGAGCAGTACTTC
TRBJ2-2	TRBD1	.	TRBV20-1	CSAWTGPGGELFF	TGCAGTGCTTGGACAGGGCCAGGGGGGGAGCTGTTTTTT
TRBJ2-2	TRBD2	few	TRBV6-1	CASSPGGVGELFF	TGTGCCAGCAGTCCGGGGGGGGTCGGGGAGCTGTTTTTT
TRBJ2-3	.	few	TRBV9	CASSAPGADTQYF	TGTGCCAGCAGCGCCCCGGGGGCAGATACGCAGTATTTT
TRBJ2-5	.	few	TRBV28	CASSLQGLATQYF	TGTGCCAGCAGCCTACAGGGACTGGCGACCCAGTACTTC
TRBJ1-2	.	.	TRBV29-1	CSVELGPLFNYGYTF	TGCAGCGTTGAACTGGGGCCACTCTTCAACTATGGCTACACCTTC
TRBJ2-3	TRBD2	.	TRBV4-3	CASSQVRTSGGRTDTQYF	TGCGCCAGCAGCCAAGTCCGGACTAGCGGGGGTCGCACAGATACGCAGTATTTT
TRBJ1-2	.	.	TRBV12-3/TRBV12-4	CASTRGTGPHGYTF	TGTGCCAGCACCAGGGGAACAGGTCCTCATGGCTACACCTTC
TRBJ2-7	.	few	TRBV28	CASSPGGPSYEQYF	TGTGCCAGCAGCCCCGGGGGGCCCTCCTACGAGCAGTACTTC
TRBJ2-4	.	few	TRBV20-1	CSARDPSGAKNIQYF	TGCAGTGCTAGAGATCCTTCGGGGGCCAAAAACATTCAGTACTTC
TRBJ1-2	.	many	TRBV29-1	CSVESGVYGYTF	TGCAGCGTTGAGAGCGGAGTCTATGGCTACACCTTC
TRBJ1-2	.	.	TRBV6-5	CASSYGQGPIYGYTF	TGTGCCAGCAGTTACGGGCAGGGGCCCATCTATGGCTACACCTTC
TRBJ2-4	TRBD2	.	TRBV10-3	CAISESVTKTGGNIQYF	TGTGCCATCAGTGAGTCTGTAACCAAAACCGGGGGGAACATTCAGTACTTC
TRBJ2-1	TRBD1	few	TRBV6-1	CASSQLPRTGGARMSSYNEQFF	TGTGCCAGCAGTCAGCTACCCCGGACAGGCGGAGCCCGAATGAGCTCCTACAATGAGCAGTTCTTC
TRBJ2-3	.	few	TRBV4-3	CASSQDPTGESPDTQYF	TGCGCCAGCAGCCAAGATCCGACGGGAGAATCCCCAGATACGCAGTATTTT
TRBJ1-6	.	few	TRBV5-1	CASSFTGDSPLHF	TGCGCCAGCAGCTTTACAGGCGATTCACCCCTCCACTTT
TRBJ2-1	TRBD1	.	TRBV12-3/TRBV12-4	CASRWGQGGDEQFF	TGTGCAAGCCGTTGGGGACAGGGGGGGGATGAGCAGTTCTTC
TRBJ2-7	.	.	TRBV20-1	CSAPPKSQTGEQYF	TGCAGTGCTCCCCCCAAGTCCCAAACTGGGGAGCAGTACTTC
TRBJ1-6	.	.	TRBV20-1	CSARVRDGRCNSPLHF	TGCAGTGCTAGAGTTCGGGACGGCCGCTGTAATTCACCCCTCCACTTT